This TCR beta chain was sequenced during a study of blood T cell repertoires in COVID-19. The length of the CDR3 is 18 residues. J lost 4 bases, V lost 2 bases, and 10 bases had no gene match. Germline CDR1 and CDR2: MNHEY and SMNVEV (reference sequence). Per the authors' pipeline: Reference gene primers were amplified, and this amplification served to estimate nucleated cell counts. Method: immunoSEQ multiplex PCR; TCRdb's copy keeps in-frame clones and lacks some. V and J calls and clone size are those listed in that table; D and trimming were worked out from the DNA. The sample holds roughly 87,000 clones, approximately 85% seen once. Seattle patients were enrolled during active infection and followed longitudinally. This clone was counted a single time.

The TCR originated in a woman over 75 with COVID-19, enrolled during active disease. Sequenced input: peripheral blood. V and J are TRBV27 and TRBJ2-6; 8 bases are shared with TRBD2. CDR3 coding DNA: TGTGCCAGCAGTTTAAGTGCGGTAGCGGGGTCCGGGGCCAACGTCCTGACTTTC. It is translated as CASSLSAVAGSGANVLTF.